This T cell receptor (beta chain) comes out of a study of control samples from healthy donors and cancer patients. Per germline, CDR1 SGHRS and CDR2 YFSETQ. The CDR3 totals 16 residues. V shed 0 bases and J 1 base; nucleotides not matched to a gene: 5. Profiling relied on immunoSEQ multiplex PCR, and the TCRdb table lists in-frame clones only, not all of them. The sample records about 130,000 clones, 92% being singletons. The chain joins TRBV5-1 to TRBJ1-1, with 8 bases fitting TRBD1. The TCR sequence derives from a woman aged 45-60 years in good health. The sample comprised blood. CDR3 sequence: CASSLETGASNTEAFF. Here the CDR3 DNA reads TGCGCCAGCAGCTTGGAGACAGGGGCCTCGAACACTGAAGCTTTCTTT.